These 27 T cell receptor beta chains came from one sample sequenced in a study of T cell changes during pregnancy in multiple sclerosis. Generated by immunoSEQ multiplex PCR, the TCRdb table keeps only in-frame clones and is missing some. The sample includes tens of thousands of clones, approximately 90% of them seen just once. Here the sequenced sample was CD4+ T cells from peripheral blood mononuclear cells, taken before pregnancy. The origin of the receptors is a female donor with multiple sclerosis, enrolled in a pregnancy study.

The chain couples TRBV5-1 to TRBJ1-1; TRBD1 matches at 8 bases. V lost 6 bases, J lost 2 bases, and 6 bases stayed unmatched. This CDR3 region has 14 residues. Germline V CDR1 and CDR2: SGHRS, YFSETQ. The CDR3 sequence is CASTSDRGNTEAFF. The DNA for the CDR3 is TGCGCCAGCACCTCCGACAGGGGAAACACTGAAGCTTTCTTT.

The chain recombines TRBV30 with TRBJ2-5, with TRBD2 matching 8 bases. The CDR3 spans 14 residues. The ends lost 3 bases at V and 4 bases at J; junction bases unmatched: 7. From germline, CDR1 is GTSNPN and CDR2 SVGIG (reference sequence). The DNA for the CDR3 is TGTGCCTGGAGCCGCGGGGGGAGCAGAGAGACCCAGTACTTC. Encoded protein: CAWSRGGSRETQYF.

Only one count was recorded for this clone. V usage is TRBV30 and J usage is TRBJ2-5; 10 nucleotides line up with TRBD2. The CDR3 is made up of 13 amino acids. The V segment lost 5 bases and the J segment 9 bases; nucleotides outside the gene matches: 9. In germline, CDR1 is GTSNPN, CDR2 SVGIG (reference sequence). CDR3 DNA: TGTGCCTGGGGAGCGGGGGGGTTTGGGCCCCAGTACTTC. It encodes CAWGAGGFGPQYF.

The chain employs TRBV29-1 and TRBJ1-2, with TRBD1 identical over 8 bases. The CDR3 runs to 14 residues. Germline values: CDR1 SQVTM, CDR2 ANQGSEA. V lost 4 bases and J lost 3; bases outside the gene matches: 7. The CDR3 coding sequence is TGCAGCGTTGTTCAGACAGGGGATCACTATGGCTACACCTTC. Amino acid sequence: CSVVQTGDHYGYTF.

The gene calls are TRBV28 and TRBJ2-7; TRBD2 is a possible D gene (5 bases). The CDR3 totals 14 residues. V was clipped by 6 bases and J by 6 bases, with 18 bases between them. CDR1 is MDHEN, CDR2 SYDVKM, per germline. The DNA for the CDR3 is TGTGCCAGCAGCCTAGCTGGAGGTATCTCCGAGCAGTACTTC. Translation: CASSLAGGISEQYF.

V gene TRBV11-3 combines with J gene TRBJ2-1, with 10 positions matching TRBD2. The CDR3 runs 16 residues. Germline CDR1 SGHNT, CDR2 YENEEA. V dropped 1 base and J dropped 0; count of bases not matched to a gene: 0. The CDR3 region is CASSLGLAGSYNEQFF. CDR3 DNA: TGTGCCAGCAGCTTAGGACTAGCGGGCTCCTACAATGAGCAGTTCTTC.

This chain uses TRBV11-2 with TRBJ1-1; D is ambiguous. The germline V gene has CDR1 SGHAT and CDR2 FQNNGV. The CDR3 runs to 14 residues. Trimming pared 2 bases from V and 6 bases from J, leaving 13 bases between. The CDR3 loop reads CASSLSGLGAEAFF. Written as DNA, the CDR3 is TGTGCCAGCAGCTTATCAGGCCTCGGCGCTGAAGCTTTCTTT.

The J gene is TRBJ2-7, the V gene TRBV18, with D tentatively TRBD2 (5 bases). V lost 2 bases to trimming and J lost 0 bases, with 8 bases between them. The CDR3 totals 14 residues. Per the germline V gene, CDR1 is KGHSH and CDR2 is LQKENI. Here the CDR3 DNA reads TGTGCCAGCTCACCAGGCGAGGGCTCCTACGAGCAGTACTTC. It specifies CASSPGEGSYEQYF.

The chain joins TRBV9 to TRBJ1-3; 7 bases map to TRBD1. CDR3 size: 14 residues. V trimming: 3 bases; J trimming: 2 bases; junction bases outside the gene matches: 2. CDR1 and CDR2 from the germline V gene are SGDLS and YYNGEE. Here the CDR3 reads CASSGQGPGNTIYF. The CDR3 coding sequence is TGTGCCAGCAGCGGACAGGGACCTGGAAACACCATATATTTT.

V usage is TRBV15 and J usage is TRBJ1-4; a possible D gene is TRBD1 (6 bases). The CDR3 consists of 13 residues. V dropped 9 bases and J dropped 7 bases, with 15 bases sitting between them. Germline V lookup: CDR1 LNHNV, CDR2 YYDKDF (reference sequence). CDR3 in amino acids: CATNQGRGEKLFF. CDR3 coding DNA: TGTGCCACTAATCAGGGGAGGGGTGAAAAACTGTTTTTT.

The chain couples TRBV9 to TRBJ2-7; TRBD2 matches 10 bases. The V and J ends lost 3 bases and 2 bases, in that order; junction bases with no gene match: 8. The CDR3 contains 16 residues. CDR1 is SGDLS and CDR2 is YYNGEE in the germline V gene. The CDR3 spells CASSALAGANTYEQYF. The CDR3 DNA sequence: TGTGCCAGCAGCGCCCTAGCGGGGGCAAATACCTACGAGCAGTACTTC. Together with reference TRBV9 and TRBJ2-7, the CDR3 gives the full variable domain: DSGVTQTPKHLITATGQRVTLRCSPRSGDLSVYWYQQSLDQGLQFLIQYYNGEERAKGNILERFSAQQFPDLHSELNLSSLELGDSALYFCASSALAGANTYEQYFGPGTRLTVT.

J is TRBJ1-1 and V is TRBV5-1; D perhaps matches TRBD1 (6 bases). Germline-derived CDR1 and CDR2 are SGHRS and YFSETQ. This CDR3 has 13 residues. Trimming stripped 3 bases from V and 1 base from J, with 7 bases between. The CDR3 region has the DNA TGCGCCAGCAGCTGGGGGCGGAACACTGAAGCTTTCTTT. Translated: CASSWGRNTEAFF.

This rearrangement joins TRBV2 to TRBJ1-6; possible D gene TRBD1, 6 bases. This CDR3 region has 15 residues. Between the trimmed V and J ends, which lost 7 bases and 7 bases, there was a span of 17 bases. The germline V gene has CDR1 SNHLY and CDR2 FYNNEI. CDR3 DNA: TGTGCCAGCAAGCGACCAGGGGTTCCGAATTCACCCCTCCACTTT. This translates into CASKRPGVPNSPLHF.

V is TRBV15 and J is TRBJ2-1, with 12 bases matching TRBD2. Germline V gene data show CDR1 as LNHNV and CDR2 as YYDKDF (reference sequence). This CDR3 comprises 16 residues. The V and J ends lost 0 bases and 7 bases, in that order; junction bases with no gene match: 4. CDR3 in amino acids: CATSRELAGGFNEQFF. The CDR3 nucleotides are TGTGCCACCAGCAGAGAACTAGCGGGGGGCTTTAATGAGCAGTTCTTC. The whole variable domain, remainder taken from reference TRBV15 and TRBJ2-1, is DAMVIQNPRYQVTQFGKPVTLSCSQTLNHNVMYWYQQKSSQAPKLLFHYYDKDFNNEADTPDNFQSRRPNTSFCFLDIRSPGLGDTAMYLCATSRELAGGFNEQFFGPGTRLTVL.

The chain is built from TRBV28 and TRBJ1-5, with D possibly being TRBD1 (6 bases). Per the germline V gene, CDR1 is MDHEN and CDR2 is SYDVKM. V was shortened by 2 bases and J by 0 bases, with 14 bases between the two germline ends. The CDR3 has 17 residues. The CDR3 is CASSLAGQLNSNQPQHF. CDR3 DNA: TGTGCCAGCAGTTTAGCCGGACAGCTAAATAGCAATCAGCCCCAGCATTTT.

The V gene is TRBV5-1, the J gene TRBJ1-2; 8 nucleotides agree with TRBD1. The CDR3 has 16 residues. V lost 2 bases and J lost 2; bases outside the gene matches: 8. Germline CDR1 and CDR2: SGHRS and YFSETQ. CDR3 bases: TGCGCCAGCAGCTTTGATGGACAGGGTATCAACTATGGCTACACCTTC. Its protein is CASSFDGQGINYGYTF.

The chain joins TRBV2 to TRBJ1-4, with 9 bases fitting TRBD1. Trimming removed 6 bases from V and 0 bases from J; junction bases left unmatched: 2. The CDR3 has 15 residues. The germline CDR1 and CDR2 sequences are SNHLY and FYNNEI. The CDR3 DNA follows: TGTGCCAGCAGGGGACAGGGAGCAACTAATGAAAAACTGTTTTTT. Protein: CASRGQGATNEKLFF. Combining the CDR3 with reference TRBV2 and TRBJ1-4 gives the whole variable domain EPEVTQTPSHQVTQMGQEVILRCVPISNHLYFYWYRQILGQKVEFLVSFYNNEISEKSEIFDDQFSVERPDGSNFTLKIRSTKLEDSAMYFCASRGQGATNEKLFFGSGTQLSVL.

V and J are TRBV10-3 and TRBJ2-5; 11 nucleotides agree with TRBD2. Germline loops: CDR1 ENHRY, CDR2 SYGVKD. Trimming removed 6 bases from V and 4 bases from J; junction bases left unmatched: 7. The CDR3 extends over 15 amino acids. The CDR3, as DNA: TGTGCCATCAGCAAAACAGGACTAGCGGGAGAGACCCAGTACTTC. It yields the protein CAISKTGLAGETQYF.

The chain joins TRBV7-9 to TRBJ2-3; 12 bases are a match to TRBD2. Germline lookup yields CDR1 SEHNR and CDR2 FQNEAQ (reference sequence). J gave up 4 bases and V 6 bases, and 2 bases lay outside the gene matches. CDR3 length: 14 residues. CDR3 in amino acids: CASRLAGGADTQYF. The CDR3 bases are TGTGCCAGCAGACTAGCGGGAGGCGCAGATACGCAGTATTTT.

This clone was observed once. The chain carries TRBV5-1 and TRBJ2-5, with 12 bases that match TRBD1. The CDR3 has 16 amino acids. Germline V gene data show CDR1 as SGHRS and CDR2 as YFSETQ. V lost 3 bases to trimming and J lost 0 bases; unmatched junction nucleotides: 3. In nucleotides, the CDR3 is TGCGCCAGCAGCTCCGGGACAGGGGGCTACCAAGAGACCCAGTACTTC. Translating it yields CASSSGTGGYQETQYF.

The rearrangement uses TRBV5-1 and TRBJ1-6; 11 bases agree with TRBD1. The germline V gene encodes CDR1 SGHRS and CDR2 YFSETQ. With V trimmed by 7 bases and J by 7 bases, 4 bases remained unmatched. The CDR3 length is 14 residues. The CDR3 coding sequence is TGCGCCAGCCGGACAGGGGGCTGGAATTCACCCCTCCACTTT. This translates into CASRTGGWNSPLHF.

The CDR3 sequence: CASSVETPNEQFF. CDR3 nucleotides: TGTGCCAGCAGCGTTGAGACTCCGAATGAGCAGTTCTTC. The gene calls are TRBV6-1 and TRBJ2-1, with D unresolved. CDR3 size: 13 residues. In germline, CDR1 is MNHNS, CDR2 SASEGT. The V and J ends lost 6 bases and 7 bases respectively, with 13 bases between them.

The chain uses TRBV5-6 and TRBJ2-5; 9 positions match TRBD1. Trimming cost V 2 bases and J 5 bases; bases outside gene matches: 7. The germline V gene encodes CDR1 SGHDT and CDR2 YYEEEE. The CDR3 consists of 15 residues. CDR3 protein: CASSFPGQGMETQYF. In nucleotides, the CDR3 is TGTGCCAGCAGCTTTCCGGGACAGGGTATGGAGACCCAGTACTTC.

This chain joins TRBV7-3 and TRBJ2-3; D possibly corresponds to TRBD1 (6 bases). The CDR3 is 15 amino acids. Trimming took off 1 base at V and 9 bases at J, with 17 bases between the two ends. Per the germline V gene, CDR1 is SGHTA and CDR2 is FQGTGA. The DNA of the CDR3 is TGTGCCAGCAGCTTAATGGGTCTCCTTGGGGGCACGCAGTATTTT. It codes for CASSLMGLLGGTQYF.

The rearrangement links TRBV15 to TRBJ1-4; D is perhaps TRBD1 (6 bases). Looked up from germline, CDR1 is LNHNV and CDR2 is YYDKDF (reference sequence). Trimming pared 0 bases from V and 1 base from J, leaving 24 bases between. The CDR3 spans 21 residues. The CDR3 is CATSRDGLGGLVKGTNEKLFF. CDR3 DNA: TGTGCCACCAGCAGAGATGGTCTGGGGGGGCTGGTGAAAGGAACTAATGAAAAACTGTTTTTT.

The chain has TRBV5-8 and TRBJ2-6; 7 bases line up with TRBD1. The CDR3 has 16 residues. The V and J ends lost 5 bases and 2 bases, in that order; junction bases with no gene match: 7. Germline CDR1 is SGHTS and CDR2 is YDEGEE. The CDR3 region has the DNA TGTGCCAGCAGGGCATACAGGGGCCCTGGGGCCAACGTCCTGACTTTC. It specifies CASRAYRGPGANVLTF.

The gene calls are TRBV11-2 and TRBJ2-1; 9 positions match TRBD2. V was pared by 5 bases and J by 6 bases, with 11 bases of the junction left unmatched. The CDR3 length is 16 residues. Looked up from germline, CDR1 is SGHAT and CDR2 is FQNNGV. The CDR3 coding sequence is TGTGCCAGCAGCATCCAGACTAGCGGAAGGGCCAATGAGCAGTTCTTC. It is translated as CASSIQTSGRANEQFF.